This paragraph covers one TCR beta chain sequence. Antigen unknown. The data belong to a study of cytotoxic CD8 clonotypes in ibrutinib-treated CLL. Study conclusions and caveats: The times at which samples were taken varied between sustained-remission and progressing patients.

This CDR3 contains 16 residues. The V gene lost 1 base and the J gene lost 0 bases, with 13 bases spanning the gap. Per germline, CDR1 SGHAT and CDR2 FQNNGV. Here immunoSEQ multiplex PCR was the method, and the copy in TCRdb shows in-frame clones only, minus some. Altogether about 57,000 clones are present, around 60% being singletons, with the ten largest covering roughly 22%. The source material was PBMCs, sampled after 24 months of ibrutinib treatment. The chain employs TRBV11-2 and TRBJ2-7; D is unresolved. The sequence was collected from a human donor with chronic lymphocytic leukemia. The DNA for the CDR3 is TGTGCCAGCAGCTTAGTAGGCAGGTTGACCTCCTACGAGCAGTACTTC. Protein sequence: CASSLVGRLTSYEQYF.